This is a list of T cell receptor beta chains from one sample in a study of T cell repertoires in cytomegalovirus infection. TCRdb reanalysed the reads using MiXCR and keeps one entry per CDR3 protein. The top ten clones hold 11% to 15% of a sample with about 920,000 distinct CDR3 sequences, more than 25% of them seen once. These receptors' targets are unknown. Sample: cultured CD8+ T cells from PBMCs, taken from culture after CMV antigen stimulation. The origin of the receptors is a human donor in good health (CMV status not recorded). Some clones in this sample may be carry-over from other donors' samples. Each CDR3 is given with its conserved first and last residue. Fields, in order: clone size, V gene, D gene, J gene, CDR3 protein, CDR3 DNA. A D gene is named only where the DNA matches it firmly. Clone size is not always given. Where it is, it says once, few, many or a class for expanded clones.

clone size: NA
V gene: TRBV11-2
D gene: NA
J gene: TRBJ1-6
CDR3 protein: CASSFWTLGLAREQISSYNSLLHF
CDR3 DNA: TGTGCCAGCAGCTTTTGGACCTTGGGTCTCGCCCGGGAACAAATAAGCTCCTATAATTCACTCCTCCACTTT

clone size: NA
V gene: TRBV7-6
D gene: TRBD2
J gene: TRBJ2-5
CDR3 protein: CASSRSGDEETQYF
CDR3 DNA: TGTGCCAGCAGCCGTAGCGGGGACGAAGAGACCCAGTACTTC

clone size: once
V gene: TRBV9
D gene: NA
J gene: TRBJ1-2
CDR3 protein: CATSLVGDYGYTF
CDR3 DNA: TGTGCCACCTCGTTGGTTGGTGACTATGGCTACACCTTC

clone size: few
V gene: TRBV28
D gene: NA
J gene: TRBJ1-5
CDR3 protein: CASSFRAGGSHQHF
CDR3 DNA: TGTGCCAGCAGCTTTAGGGCGGGTGGGAGCCACCAGCATTTT

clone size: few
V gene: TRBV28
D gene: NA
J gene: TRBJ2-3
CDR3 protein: CASSPLTAGAGTDTQYF
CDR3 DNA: TGTGCCAGCAGTCCCCTTACTGCGGGGGCGGGCACAGATACGCAGTATTTT

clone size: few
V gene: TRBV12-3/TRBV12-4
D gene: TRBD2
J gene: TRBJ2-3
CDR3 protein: CASSLERLAGTDTQYF
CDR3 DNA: TGTGCCAGCAGTTTAGAAAGGCTAGCGGGCACAGATACGCAGTATTTT

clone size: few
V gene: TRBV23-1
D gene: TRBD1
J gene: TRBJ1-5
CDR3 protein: CASSHPWLTGDYSNQPQHF
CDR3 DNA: TGCGCCAGCAGTCACCCATGGTTGACAGGGGACTATAGCAATCAGCCCCAGCATTTT

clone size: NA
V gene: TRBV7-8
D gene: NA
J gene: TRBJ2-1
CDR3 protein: CVSSPWGTYNEQFF
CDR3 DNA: TGTGTCAGCAGTCCATGGGGGACCTACAATGAGCAGTTCTTC

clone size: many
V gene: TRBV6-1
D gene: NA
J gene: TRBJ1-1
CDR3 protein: CASTEPGPVPEAFF
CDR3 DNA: TGTGCCAGCACCGAACCGGGGCCCGTCCCTGAAGCTTTCTTT

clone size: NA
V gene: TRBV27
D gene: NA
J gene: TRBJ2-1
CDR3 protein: CASSSRSSHQFF
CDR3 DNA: TGTGCCAGCAGTTCTAGGTCCAGCCACCAGTTCTTC

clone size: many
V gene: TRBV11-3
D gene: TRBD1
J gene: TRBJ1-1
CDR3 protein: CASSSGGENTEAFF
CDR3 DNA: TGTGCCAGCAGCTCAGGGGGGGAGAACACTGAAGCTTTCTTT

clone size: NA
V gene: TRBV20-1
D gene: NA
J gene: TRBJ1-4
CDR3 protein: CSAPPDPPATNEKLFF
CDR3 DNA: TGCAGTGCTCCTCCTGACCCCCCGGCGACTAATGAAAAACTGTTTTTT

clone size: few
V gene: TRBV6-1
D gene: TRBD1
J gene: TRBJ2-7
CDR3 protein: CASSLIGQGTDYEQYF
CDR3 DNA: TGTGCCAGCAGTTTAATAGGACAGGGAACTGACTACGAGCAGTACTTC

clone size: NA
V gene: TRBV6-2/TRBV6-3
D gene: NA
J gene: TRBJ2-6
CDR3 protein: CATWRANVLTF
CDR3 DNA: TGTGCCACCTGGCGGGCCAACGTCCTGACTTTC

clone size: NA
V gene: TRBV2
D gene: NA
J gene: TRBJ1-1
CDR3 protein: CASISRGQAFF
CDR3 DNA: TGTGCCAGCATTTCGAGGGGCCAGGCTTTCTTT

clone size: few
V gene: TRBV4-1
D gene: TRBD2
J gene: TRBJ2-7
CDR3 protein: CASSQATSGGPNVQYF
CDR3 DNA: TGCGCCAGCAGCCAAGCGACTAGCGGGGGCCCCAATGTGCAGTACTTC

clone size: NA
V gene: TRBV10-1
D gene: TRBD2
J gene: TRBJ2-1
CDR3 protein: CASSEGSGGPNEQFF
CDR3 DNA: TGCGCCAGCAGTGAAGGTAGCGGGGGTCCCAATGAGCAGTTCTTC

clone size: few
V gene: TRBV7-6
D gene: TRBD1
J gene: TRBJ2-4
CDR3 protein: CASSSPAGQGKNIQYF
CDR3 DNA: TGTGCCAGCAGCTCCCCAGCGGGACAGGGTAAAAACATTCAGTACTTC

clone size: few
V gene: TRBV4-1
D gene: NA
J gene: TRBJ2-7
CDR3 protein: CASSQDRGWEQYF
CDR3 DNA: TGCGCCAGCAGCCAAGATCGAGGGTGGGAGCAGTACTTC

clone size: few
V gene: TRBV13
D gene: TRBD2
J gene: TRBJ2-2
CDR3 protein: CASSFPTSGNTGELFF
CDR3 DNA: TGTGCCAGCAGCTTTCCGACTAGCGGTAACACCGGGGAGCTGTTTTTT

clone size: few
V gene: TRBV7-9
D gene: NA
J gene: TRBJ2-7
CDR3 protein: CASSPKDRSSYEQYF
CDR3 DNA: TGTGCCAGCAGCCCCAAAGACAGGAGCTCCTACGAGCAGTACTTC

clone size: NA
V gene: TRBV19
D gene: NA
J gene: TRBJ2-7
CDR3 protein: CASKSDSSYEQYF
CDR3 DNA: TGTGCCAGTAAGTCTGACTCCTCCTACGAGCAGTACTTC

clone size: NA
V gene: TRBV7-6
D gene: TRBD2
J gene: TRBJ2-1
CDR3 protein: CASSYAGDNEQFF
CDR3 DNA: TGTGCCAGCAGCTACGCGGGGGACAATGAGCAGTTCTTC

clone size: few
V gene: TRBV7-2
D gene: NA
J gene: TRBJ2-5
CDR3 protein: CASSLLLPGLQETQYF
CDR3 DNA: TGTGCCAGCAGCTTACTCTTGCCAGGACTACAAGAGACCCAGTACTTC

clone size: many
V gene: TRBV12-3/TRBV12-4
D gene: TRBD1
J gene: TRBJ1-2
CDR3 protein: CASSLRTGPYGYTF
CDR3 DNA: TGTGCCAGCAGTTTAAGGACAGGCCCCTATGGCTACACCTTC

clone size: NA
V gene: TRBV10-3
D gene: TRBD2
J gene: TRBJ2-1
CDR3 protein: CAIRGLAGPYNEQFF
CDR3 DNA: TGTGCCATCAGGGGACTAGCGGGGCCATACAATGAGCAGTTCTTC

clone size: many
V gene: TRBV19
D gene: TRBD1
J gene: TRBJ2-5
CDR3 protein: CASSRDRATQGETQYF
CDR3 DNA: TGTGCCAGTAGTAGAGACAGGGCCACCCAGGGGGAGACCCAGTACTTC

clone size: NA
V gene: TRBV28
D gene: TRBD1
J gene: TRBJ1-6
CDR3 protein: CASRPGQGAEAYNSPLHF
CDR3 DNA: TGTGCCAGCAGACCGGGACAGGGGGCGGAGGCTTATAATTCACCCCTCCACTTT

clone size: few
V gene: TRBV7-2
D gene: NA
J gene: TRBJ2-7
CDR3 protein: CASSLGFEEQYF
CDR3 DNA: TGTGCCAGCAGCTTAGGGTTTGAAGAGCAGTACTTC

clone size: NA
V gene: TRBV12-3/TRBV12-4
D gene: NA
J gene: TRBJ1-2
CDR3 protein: CASSLGHGYTF
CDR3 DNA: TGTGCCAGCAGTTTGGGGCATGGCTACACCTTC

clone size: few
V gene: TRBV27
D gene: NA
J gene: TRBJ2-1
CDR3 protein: CASSLSMSSYNEQFF
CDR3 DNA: TGTGCCAGCAGTCTCTCCATGAGCTCCTACAATGAGCAGTTCTTC

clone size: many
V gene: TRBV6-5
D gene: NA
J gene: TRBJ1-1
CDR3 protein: CASERNTEAFF
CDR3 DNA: TGTGCCAGCGAAAGGAACACTGAAGCTTTCTTT

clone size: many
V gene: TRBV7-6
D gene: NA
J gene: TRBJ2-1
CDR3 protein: CASSLKGLAKEGEQFF
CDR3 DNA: TGTGCCAGCAGCCTTAAGGGCCTCGCCAAGGAGGGTGAGCAGTTCTTC

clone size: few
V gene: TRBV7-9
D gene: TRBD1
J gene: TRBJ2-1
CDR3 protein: CASSPRDRGPYNEQFF
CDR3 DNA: TGTGCCAGCAGCCCCCGGGACAGGGGTCCCTACAATGAGCAGTTCTTC

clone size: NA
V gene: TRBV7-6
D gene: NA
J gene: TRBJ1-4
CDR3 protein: CASSLGSLEKLFF
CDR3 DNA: TGTGCCAGCAGCTTAGGATCCCTCGAAAAACTGTTTTTT

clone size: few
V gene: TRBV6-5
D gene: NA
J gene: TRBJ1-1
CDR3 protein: CASSYSKGYGGTEAFF
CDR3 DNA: TGTGCCAGCAGTTACTCGAAAGGCTATGGGGGCACTGAAGCTTTCTTT

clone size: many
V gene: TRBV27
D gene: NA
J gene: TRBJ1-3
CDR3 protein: CASSSGGGNTIYF
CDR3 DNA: TGTGCCAGCTCGAGCGGGGGTGGAAACACCATATATTTT

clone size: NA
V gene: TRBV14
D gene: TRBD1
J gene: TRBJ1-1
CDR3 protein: CASSQRWRGLTEAFF
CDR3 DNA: TGTGCCAGCAGCCAGAGATGGAGGGGGCTTACTGAAGCTTTCTTT

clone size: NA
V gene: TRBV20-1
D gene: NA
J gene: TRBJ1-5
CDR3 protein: CSAEAPGPDQPQHF
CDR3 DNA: TGCAGTGCCGAAGCTCCGGGGCCAGATCAGCCCCAGCATTTT

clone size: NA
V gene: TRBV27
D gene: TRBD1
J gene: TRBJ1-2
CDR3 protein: CASSFLHTGGGYGYTF
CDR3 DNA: TGTGCCAGCAGTTTCCTCCATACAGGGGGTGGCTATGGCTACACCTTC

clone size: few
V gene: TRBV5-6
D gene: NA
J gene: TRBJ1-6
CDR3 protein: CASSQILGGRDNSPLHF
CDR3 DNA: TGTGCCAGCAGCCAGATATTGGGGGGGCGCGATAATTCACCCCTCCACTTT

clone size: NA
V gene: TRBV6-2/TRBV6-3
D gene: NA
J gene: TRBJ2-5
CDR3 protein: CASSSLFGETQYF
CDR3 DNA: TGTGCCAGCAGTTCTCTGTTCGGTGAGACCCAGTACTTC

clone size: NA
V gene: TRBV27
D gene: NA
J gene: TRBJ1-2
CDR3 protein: CATLYGTNGYTF
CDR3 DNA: TGTGCCACCCTGTATGGAACGAATGGCTACACCTTC